These 4 T cell receptor beta chains originate from one sample sequenced in a study of cytomegalovirus exposure and HLA in healthy donors. Primers for the PCR totalled 60 Vbeta and 13 Jbeta. Measured with immunoSEQ multiplex PCR; TCRdb has only the in-frame clones, and not every one. This table has around 110,000 clones, roughly 73% appearing once. Specimen: PBMCs. These receptors were taken from a man aged 25-45 years in good health and CMV-seronegative.

The gene calls are TRBV7-9 and TRBJ2-6; weak D call: TRBD2 (6 bases). The CDR3 consists of 18 residues. Trimming shortened V by 5 bases and J by 0 bases, and 17 bases separated the two germline ends. Germline lookup yields CDR1 SEHNR and CDR2 FQNEAQ (reference sequence). The CDR3 protein is CASSPLGYGSSGANVLTF. The CDR3 DNA follows: TGTGCCAGCAGCCCCCTCGGGTACGGGAGCTCTGGGGCCAACGTCCTGACTTTC.

The rearrangement uses TRBV7-8 and TRBJ2-1; 8 bases fit TRBD1. Trimming took 5 bases from V and 4 from J; bases not matched to a gene: 4. From germline, CDR1 is SGHVS and CDR2 FQNEAQ. This CDR3 is built from 14 residues. This CDR3 is CASSPGQAYNEQFF. In DNA, the CDR3 is TGTGCCAGCAGCCCGGGACAGGCGTACAATGAGCAGTTCTTC.

The V and J genes are TRBV2 and TRBJ2-1; 8 bases line up with TRBD1. J was trimmed by 4 bases and V by 6 bases; bases with no gene match: 8. Germline CDR1 reads SNHLY; CDR2 reads FYNNEI. This CDR3 comprises 15 residues. The CDR3 DNA follows: TGTGCCAGCAGGTCGGACAGGGCCCTTTACAATGAGCAGTTCTTC. It encodes CASRSDRALYNEQFF.

This clone appeared a few times. The J gene is TRBJ2-3, the V gene TRBV5-1; 9 bases agree with TRBD2. CDR1 and CDR2 (germline): SGHRS, YFSETQ. V gave up 2 bases and J gave up 5 bases; unmatched junction bases: 6. The CDR3 has 15 amino acids. CDR3 in amino acids: CASSFRGGALDTQYF. DNA for the CDR3: TGCGCCAGCAGCTTTCGCGGGGGGGCGTTAGATACGCAGTATTTT.